Each of the 14 T cell receptor beta chains below was sequenced from the same sample in a study of blood T cell repertoires in COVID-19. Clones were sequenced by immunoSEQ multiplex PCR, and TCRdb holds only the in-frame ones, with some missing. The table lists almost 300,000 clones, 85% to 90% of them singletons, with around 1.2% in the top ten. Sample: peripheral blood. Every receptor here comes from a man between 65 and 79 years old with acute or convalescent COVID-19.

V and J are TRBV19 and TRBJ1-5, with a weak D call TRBD1 (5 bases). V lost 4 bases to trimming and J lost 0 bases, with 13 bases between them. Germline assignment: CDR1 LNHDA and CDR2 SQIVND (reference sequence). This CDR3 is built from 16 residues. The CDR3 DNA sequence: TGTGCCAGTAGTAGCAGGGCGGTTAATAGCAATCAGCCCCAGCATTTT. It is translated as CASSSRAVNSNQPQHF.

The V and J genes are TRBV18 and TRBJ2-1; 9 bases map to TRBD1. With 5 bases clipped from V and 2 bases from J, the junction kept 7 bases outside the gene matches. The V gene's germline CDR1 is KGHSH and CDR2 LQKENI. The CDR3 length is 16 residues. The CDR3 here is CASSSRQGVAYNEQFF. In nucleotides, the CDR3 is TGTGCCAGCTCATCCCGACAGGGGGTTGCCTACAATGAGCAGTTCTTC.

The gene calls are TRBV10-3 and TRBJ2-1; D might be TRBD1 (6 bases). Germline lookup yields CDR1 ENHRY and CDR2 SYGVKD. This CDR3 is built from 13 residues. V was cut by 6 bases and J by 5 bases, with 11 bases left in between. The CDR3 spells CAISVDRNNEQFF. In nucleotides, the CDR3 is TGTGCCATCAGCGTCGACAGGAACAATGAGCAGTTCTTC.

J is TRBJ2-5 and V is TRBV9; D perhaps matches TRBD2 (5 bases). There are 13 residues in the CDR3. Germline V lookup: CDR1 SGDLS, CDR2 YYNGEE. V was clipped by 2 bases and J by 4 bases, with 9 bases between them. CDR3 coding DNA: TGTGCCAGCAGCGTTGAGGGTCGAGAGACCCAGTACTTC. This gives the protein CASSVEGRETQYF.

This chain joins TRBV7-2 and TRBJ2-7; D gene unclear. The CDR3 has 13 residues. The ends were cut back, 5 bases at V and 4 bases at J, with 12 bases in the middle. Germline V gives CDR1 SGHTA, CDR2 FQGNSA. The chain's CDR3 is CASSPLPPYEQYF. Written as DNA, the CDR3 is TGTGCCAGCAGCCCCCTCCCCCCGTACGAGCAGTACTTC. Together with reference TRBV7-2 and TRBJ2-7, the CDR3 gives the full variable domain: GAGVSQSPSNKVTEKGKDVELRCDPISGHTALYWYRQSLGQGLEFLIYFQGNSAPDKSGLPSDRFSAERTGGSVSTLTIQRTQQEDSAVYLCASSPLPPYEQYFGPGTRLTVT.

The chain joins TRBV28 to TRBJ1-2; D remains unclear. V shed 3 bases and J shed 2 bases, with 7 bases lying between them. Germline V lookup: CDR1 MDHEN, CDR2 SYDVKM. This CDR3 comprises 13 residues. CDR3 coding DNA: TGTGCCAGCAGTTTTGCTCAGAACTATGGCTACACCTTC. Its protein is CASSFAQNYGYTF.

This clone was counted only a few times. The chain combines TRBV30 with TRBJ2-7, with TRBD2 matching over 16 bases. The CDR3 sequence is 17 residues long. CDR1 is GTSNPN and CDR2 is SVGIG in the germline V gene (reference sequence). The V gene end was trimmed by 2 bases and the J gene end by 3 bases; junction bases not matched to a gene: 7. CDR3 nucleotides: TGTGCCTGGAGTTCCGGGACTAGCGGGAGGGTTTTCTACGAGCAGTACTTC. Its protein is CAWSSGTSGRVFYEQYF.

The rearrangement joins TRBV6-7 to TRBJ2-1; perhaps TRBD2 as D (5 bases). TRBV6-7 is noted as an ORF with a role that remains uncertain. Deletions cut 0 bases from V and 4 bases from J, with 10 bases between. The CDR3 is made up of 15 amino acids. The CDR3 nucleotides read TGTGCCAGCAGTTACTCGAGGACTCGGTACAATGAGCAGTTCTTC. Amino acids: CASSYSRTRYNEQFF.

The chain uses TRBV5-1 and TRBJ2-1; D remains ambiguous. V shed 7 bases and J shed 5 bases, with 13 bases lying between them. The CDR3 totals 13 residues. Germline lookup yields CDR1 SGHRS and CDR2 YFSETQ. In nucleotides, the CDR3 is TGCGCCAGCGCCCAGGCGCTAAACAATGAGCAGTTCTTC. Translation: CASAQALNNEQFF.

The rearrangement uses TRBV28 and TRBJ1-1; no clear D. V dropped 6 bases and J dropped 4 bases, with 9 bases sitting between them. The CDR3 runs to 12 residues. Germline V gives CDR1 MDHEN, CDR2 SYDVKM. The CDR3 DNA sequence: TGTGCCAGCAGGCCGGGGTCCACTGAAGCTTTCTTT. Protein sequence: CASRPGSTEAFF.

The chain couples TRBV2 to TRBJ1-1; the D is unclear. The CDR3 covers 14 residues. V lost 4 bases, J lost 6 bases, and 15 bases lay in between. Per the germline V gene, CDR1 is SNHLY and CDR2 is FYNNEI. This CDR3 is CASSVMVSAPEAFF. The CDR3 DNA reads as TGTGCCAGCAGTGTCATGGTCTCTGCGCCTGAAGCTTTCTTT.

This chain uses TRBV5-1 with TRBJ1-1, with D possibly being TRBD1 (5 bases). In germline, CDR1 is SGHRS, CDR2 YFSETQ. The CDR3 is made up of 14 amino acids. V shed 5 bases and J shed 2 bases, with 13 bases lying between them. The CDR3 here is CASRTTGVNTEAFF. The CDR3 region has the DNA TGCGCCAGCAGAACGACGGGGGTCAACACTGAAGCTTTCTTT.

The genes are TRBV30 and TRBJ1-2; 7 bases align to TRBD1. The V gene's germline CDR1 is GTSNPN and CDR2 SVGIG (reference sequence). The CDR3 runs to 12 residues. Trimming cost V 0 bases and J 12 bases; bases outside gene matches: 7. CDR3 sequence reads: CAWSVHQGENTF. In nucleotides, the CDR3 is TGTGCCTGGAGTGTACATCAGGGGGAGAACACCTTC.

The chain uses TRBV30 and TRBJ2-3; the D gene is possibly TRBD1 (5 bases). CDR3 length: 14 amino acids. V was cut by 0 bases and J by 0 bases, with 7 bases left in between. Germline V gene data show CDR1 as GTSNPN and CDR2 as SVGIG (reference sequence). In nucleotides, the CDR3 is TGTGCCTGGAGTGTAGGGGTTAGCACAGATACGCAGTATTTT. This codes for CAWSVGVSTDTQYF.